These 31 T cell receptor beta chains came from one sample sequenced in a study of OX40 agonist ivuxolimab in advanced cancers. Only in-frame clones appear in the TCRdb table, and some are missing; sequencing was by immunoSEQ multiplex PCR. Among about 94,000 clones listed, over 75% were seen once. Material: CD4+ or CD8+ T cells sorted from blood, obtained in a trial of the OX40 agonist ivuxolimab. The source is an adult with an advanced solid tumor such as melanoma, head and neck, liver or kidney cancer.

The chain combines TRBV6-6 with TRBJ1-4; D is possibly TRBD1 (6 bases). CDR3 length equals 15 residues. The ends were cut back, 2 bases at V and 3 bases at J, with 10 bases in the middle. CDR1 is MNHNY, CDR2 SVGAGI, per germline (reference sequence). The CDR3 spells CASSYTGGPNEKLFF. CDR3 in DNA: TGTGCCAGCAGTTACACGGGGGGCCCTAATGAAAAACTGTTTTTT.

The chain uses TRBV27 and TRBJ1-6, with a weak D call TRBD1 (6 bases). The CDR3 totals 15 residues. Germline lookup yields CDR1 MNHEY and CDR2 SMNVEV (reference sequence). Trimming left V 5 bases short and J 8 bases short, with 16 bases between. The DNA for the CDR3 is TGTGCCAGCAGTCTCTCCCCTACAGGGCATTCACCCCTCCACTTT. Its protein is CASSLSPTGHSPLHF.

The CDR3 loop is CASSYGTGDQPQHF. The CDR3 bases are TGTGCCAGCAGCTACGGGACAGGGGATCAGCCCCAGCATTTT. The chain recombines TRBV5-6 with TRBJ1-5; 10 bases match TRBD1. The ends lost 3 bases at V and 5 bases at J; junction bases unmatched: 2. Germline V gene sequence: CDR1 SGHDT, CDR2 YYEEEE. The CDR3 sequence is 14 residues long.

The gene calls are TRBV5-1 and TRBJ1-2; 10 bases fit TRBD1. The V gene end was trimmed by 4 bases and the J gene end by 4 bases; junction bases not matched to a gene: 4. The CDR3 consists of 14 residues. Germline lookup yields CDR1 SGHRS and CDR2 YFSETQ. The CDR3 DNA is TGCGCCAGCAGCCTGGGGACAGGGGTCTATGGCTACACCTTC. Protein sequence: CASSLGTGVYGYTF.

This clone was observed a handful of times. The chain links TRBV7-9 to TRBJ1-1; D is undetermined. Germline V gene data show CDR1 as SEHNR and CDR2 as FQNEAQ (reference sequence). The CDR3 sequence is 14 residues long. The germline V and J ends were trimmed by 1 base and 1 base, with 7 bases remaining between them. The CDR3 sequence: CASSLGGRNTEAFF. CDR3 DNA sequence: TGTGCCAGCAGCTTAGGCGGGCGGAACACTGAAGCTTTCTTT.

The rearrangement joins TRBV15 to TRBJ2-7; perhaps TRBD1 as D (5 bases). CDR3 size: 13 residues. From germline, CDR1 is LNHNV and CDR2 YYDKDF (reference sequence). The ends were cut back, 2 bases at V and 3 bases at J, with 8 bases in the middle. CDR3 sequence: CATSRTDSYEQYF. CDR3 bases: TGTGCCACCAGCAGAACCGACAGCTACGAGCAGTACTTC.

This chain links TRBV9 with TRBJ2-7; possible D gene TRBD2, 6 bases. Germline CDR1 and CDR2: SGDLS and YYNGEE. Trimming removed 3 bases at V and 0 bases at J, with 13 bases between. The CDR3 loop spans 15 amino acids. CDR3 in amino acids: CASSGRGSYSYEQYF. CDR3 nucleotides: TGTGCCAGCAGCGGTCGGGGGTCCTACTCCTACGAGCAGTACTTC.

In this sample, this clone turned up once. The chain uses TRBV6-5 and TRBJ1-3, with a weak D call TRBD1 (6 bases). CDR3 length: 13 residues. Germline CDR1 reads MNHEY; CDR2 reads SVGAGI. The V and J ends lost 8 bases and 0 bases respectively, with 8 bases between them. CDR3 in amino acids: CASGGRSGNTIYF. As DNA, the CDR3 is TGTGCCAGCGGGGGGCGCTCTGGAAACACCATATATTTT.

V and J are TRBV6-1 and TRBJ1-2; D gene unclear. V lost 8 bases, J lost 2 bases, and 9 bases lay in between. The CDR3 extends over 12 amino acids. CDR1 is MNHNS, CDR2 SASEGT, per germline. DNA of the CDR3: TGTGCCAGCGGCACTTACAACTATGGCTACACCTTC. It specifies CASGTYNYGYTF.

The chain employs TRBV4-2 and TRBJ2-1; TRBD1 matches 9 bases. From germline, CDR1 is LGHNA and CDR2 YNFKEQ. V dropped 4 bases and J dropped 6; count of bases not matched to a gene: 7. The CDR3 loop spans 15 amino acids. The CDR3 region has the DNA TGTGCCAGCAGCCCGGGGACAGGGAAGGCCAATGAGCAGTTCTTC. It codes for CASSPGTGKANEQFF.

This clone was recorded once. CDR3 nucleotide sequence: TGTGCCAGCAGCCAAGCCATGAACACTGAAGCTTTCTTT. Protein sequence: CASSQAMNTEAFF. V usage is TRBV11-3 and J usage is TRBJ1-1; no firm D call. Germline CDR1 SGHNT, CDR2 YENEEA. This CDR3 comprises 13 residues. Trimming took off 5 bases at V and 0 bases at J, with 7 bases between the two ends.

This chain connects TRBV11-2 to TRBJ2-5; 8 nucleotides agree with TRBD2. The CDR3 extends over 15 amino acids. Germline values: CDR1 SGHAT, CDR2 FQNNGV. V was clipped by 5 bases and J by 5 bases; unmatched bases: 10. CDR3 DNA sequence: TGTGCCAGCAGCCCCCTGTGGTCGGGGGGGGAGACCCAGTACTTC. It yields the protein CASSPLWSGGETQYF.

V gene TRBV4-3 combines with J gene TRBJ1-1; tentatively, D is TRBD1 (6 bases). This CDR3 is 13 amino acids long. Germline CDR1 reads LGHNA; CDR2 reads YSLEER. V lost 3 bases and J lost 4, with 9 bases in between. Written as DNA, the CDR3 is TGCGCCAGCAGCCAGCAGGGGATCACTGAAGCTTTCTTT. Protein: CASSQQGITEAFF.

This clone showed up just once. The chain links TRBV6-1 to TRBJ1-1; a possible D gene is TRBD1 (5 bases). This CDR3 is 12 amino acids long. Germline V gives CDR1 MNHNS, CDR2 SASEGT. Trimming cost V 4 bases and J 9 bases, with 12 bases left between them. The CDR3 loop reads CASSATRGQAFF. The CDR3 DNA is TGTGCCAGCAGTGCAACCCGGGGACAAGCTTTCTTT.

This chain's CDR3 is CASTGGGSSGNTIYF. The CDR3 region has the DNA TGTGCCAGCACCGGTGGGGGGAGCTCTGGAAACACCATATATTTT. The chain joins TRBV11-2 to TRBJ1-3, with D possibly being TRBD1 (5 bases). Germline values: CDR1 SGHAT, CDR2 FQNNGV. The V end lost 7 bases, the J end lost 0 bases, and 13 bases lay between the germline ends. The CDR3 is made up of 15 amino acids.

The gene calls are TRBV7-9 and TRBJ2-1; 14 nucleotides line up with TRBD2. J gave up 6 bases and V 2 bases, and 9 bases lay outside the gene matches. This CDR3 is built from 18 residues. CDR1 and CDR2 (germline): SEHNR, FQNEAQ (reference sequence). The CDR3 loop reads CASSLLRRLAGGTNEQFF. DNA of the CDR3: TGTGCCAGCAGCTTACTGAGGCGACTAGCGGGGGGGACCAATGAGCAGTTCTTC.

The CDR3 nucleotides are TGTGCCAGCTCATATCGACAGGGGAAAAATGAGCAGTTCTTC. It translates to CASSYRQGKNEQFF. The rearrangement links TRBV18 to TRBJ2-1; 8 positions match TRBD1. The CDR3 has 14 amino acids. CDR1 is KGHSH, CDR2 LQKENI, per germline. Trimming removed 5 bases from V and 7 bases from J; junction bases left unmatched: 7.

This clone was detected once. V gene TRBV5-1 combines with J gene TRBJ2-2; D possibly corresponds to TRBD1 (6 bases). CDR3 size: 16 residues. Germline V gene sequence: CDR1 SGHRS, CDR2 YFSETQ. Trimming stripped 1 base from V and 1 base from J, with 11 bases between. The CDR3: CASSLWGRGNTGELFF. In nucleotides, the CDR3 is TGCGCCAGCAGCTTGTGGGGCAGGGGGAACACCGGGGAGCTGTTTTTT.

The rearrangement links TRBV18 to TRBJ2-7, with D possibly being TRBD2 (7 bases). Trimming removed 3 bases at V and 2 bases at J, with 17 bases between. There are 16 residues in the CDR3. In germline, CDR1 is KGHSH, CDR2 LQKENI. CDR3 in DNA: TGTGCCAGCTCACCCCTTATAGGGGGGGCCGCCTACGAGCAGTACTTC. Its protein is CASSPLIGGAAYEQYF.

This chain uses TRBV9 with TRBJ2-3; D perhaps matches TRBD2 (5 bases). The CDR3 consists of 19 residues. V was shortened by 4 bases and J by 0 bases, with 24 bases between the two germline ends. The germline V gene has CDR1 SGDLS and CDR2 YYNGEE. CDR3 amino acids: CASSPRGREFASSTDTQYF. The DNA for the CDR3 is TGTGCCAGCAGCCCCCGGGGTCGCGAGTTCGCTTCGAGCACAGATACGCAGTATTTT.

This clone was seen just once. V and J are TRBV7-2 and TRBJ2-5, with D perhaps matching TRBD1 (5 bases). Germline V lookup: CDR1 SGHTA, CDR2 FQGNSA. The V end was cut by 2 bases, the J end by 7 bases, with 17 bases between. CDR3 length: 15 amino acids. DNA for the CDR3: TGTGCCAGCAGCTTATCCCCGAAGGGGTGGGGGACCCAGTACTTC. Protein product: CASSLSPKGWGTQYF.

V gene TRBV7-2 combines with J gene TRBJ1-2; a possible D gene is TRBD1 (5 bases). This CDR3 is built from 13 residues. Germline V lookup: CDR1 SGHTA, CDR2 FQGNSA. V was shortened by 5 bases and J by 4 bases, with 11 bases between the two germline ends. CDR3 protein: CASSAPGFYGYTF. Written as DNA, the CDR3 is TGTGCCAGCAGCGCCCCAGGGTTCTATGGCTACACCTTC.

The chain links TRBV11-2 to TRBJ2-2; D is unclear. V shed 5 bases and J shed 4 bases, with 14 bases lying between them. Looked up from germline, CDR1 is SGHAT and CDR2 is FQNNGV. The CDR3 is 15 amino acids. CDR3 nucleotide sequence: TGTGCCAGCAGCCCCCTCGGGCAGAGCACCGGGGAGCTGTTTTTT. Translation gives CASSPLGQSTGELFF.

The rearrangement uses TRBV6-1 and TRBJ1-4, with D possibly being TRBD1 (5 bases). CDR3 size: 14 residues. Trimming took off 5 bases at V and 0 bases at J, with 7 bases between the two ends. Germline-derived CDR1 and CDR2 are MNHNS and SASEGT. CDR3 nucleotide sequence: TGTGCCAGCAGTCTACAGGCAACTAATGAAAAACTGTTTTTT. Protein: CASSLQATNEKLFF.

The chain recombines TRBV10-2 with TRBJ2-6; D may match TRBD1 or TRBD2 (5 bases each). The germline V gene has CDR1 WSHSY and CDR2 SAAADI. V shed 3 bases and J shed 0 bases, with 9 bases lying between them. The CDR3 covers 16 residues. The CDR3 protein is CASSDGTVSGANVLTF. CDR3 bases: TGCGCCAGCAGTGATGGGACGGTCTCTGGGGCCAACGTCCTGACTTTC.

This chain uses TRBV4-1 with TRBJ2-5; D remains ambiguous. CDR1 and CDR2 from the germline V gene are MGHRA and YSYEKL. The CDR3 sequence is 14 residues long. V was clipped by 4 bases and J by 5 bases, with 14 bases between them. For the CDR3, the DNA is TGCGCCAGCAGCCTAAGCCAATCCGAGGAGACCCAGTACTTC. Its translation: CASSLSQSEETQYF.

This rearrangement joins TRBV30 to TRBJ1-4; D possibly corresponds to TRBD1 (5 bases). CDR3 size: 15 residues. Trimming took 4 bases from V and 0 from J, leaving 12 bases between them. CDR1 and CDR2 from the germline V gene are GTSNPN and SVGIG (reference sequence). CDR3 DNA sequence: TGTGCCTGGACAGGGCCAGTTGCAACTAATGAAAAACTGTTTTTT. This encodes CAWTGPVATNEKLFF.

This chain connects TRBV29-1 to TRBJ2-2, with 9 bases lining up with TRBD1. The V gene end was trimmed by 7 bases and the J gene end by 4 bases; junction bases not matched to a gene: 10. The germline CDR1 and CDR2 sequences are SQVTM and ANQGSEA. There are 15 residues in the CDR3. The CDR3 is CSGIHGTGSTGELFF. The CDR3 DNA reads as TGCAGCGGCATACACGGGACAGGGAGCACCGGGGAGCTGTTTTTT.

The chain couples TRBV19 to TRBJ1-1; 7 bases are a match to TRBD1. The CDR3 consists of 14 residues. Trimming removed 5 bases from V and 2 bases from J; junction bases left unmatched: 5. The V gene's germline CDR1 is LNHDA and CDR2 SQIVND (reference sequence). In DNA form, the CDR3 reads TGTGCCAGTAGTGTAACAGGGGTTAACACTGAAGCTTTCTTT. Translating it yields CASSVTGVNTEAFF.

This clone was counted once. CDR3 in amino acids: CASSPGAGMNTEAFF. CDR3 in DNA: TGTGCCAGCAGCCCGGGGGCTGGCATGAACACTGAAGCTTTCTTT. The V call is TRBV7-6, the J call TRBJ1-1; tentative D call: TRBD1 (6 bases). The CDR3 runs to 15 residues. Trimming took off 5 bases at V and 0 bases at J, with 13 bases between the two ends. From germline, CDR1 is SGHVS and CDR2 FNYEAQ.

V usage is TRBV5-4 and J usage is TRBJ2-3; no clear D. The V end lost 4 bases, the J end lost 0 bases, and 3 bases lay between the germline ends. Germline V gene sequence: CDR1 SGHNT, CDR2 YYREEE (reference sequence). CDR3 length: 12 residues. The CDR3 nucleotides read TGTGCCAGCAGCACCAGCACAGATACGCAGTATTTT. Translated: CASSTSTDTQYF.